This record looks at one T cell receptor beta chain sequence and its context. Its specificity is not known. Sequencing was preceded by expansion of antigen-specific CD4+ T cells with viral peptide pools in the ViraFEST assay. With 10 days of culture completed, CD4+ T cells were isolated. Participants each got two BNT162b2 or mRNA-1273 vaccine doses. The researchers cultured around 2 million PBMC per well with about 10 IU/ml IL-2 and 8 to 10 ug/ml peptides. Sequencing was performed with immunoSEQ multiplex PCR; in TCRdb, only in-frame clones are kept and a portion is missing. The sample contains about 59,000 clones, roughly 78% of which appear only once. This CDR3 comprises 16 residues. The germline CDR1 and CDR2 sequences are SGDLS and YYNGEE. V shed 5 bases and J 4 bases; nucleotides not matched to a gene: 5. This record belongs to a study of vaccination effects on CD4 cells after COVID-19. In the study overall: Samples gathered post-vaccine arrived a median of 72 days past the second dose.

Findings and caveats of the study: Early timepoints after infection were absent, and convalescent patients were few in the study.

This clonotype was obtained from a human donor who received a COVID-19 vaccine. The source was CD4+ T cells from PBMCs cultured with HCoV-OC43 spike peptides, collected after COVID-19 vaccination. Described subset: HCoV-OC43 spike overlapping peptide pool stimulation. This chain joins TRBV9 and TRBJ2-3, with 15 bases that match TRBD2. CDR3 nucleotide sequence: TGTGCCAGCAGGAGGACTAGCGGGGGGGGCTCAGATACGCAGTATTTT. Amino acids: CASRRTSGGGSDTQYF.